This T cell receptor (beta chain) stems from a study of T cell responses to AZD1222 COVID-19 vaccine. Study-level findings and limits: The study sampled repertoires only after the peak T cell response.

In the case of this clone: What it recognizes is unknown.

The protocol was immunoSEQ multiplex PCR, while the TCRdb copy is restricted to in-frame clones and leaves out a portion. The sample includes about 180,000 clones, roughly 88% of them seen just once. The V gene's germline CDR1 is SGHRS and CDR2 YFSETQ. V trimming: 3 bases; J trimming: 4 bases; junction bases outside the gene matches: 6. This CDR3 spans 16 amino acids. The TCR was taken from an adult who received the AZD1222 COVID-19 vaccine. The source was peripheral blood, collected 28 days after the second AZD1222 dose. The chain combines TRBV5-1 with TRBJ2-2, with TRBD2 matching over 10 bases. The CDR3 is CASSSSSGGPTGELFF. The CDR3 DNA reads as TGCGCCAGCAGCTCCTCTAGCGGGGGACCCACCGGGGAGCTGTTTTTT.